The 10 T cell receptor beta chains given below trace back to one sample, sequenced in a study of patients and donors after allogeneic stem cell transplantation. TCRdb re-called the RT-PCR reads with MiXCR, one entry per CDR3 protein. The sample has 800,000 to 1,000,000 distinct CDR3 sequences; approximately 18% are singletons. Sequenced: blood, either unsorted or a sorted T cell fraction (not recorded which). The receptors here all came from a human donor who was either an allogeneic HSCT recipient or a stem cell or donor lymphocyte infusion donor (not recorded which). It is not recorded whose cells these are; they may come from a transplant donor.

The V and J genes are TRBV7-9 and TRBJ2-7; TRBD2 might be the D (5 bases). Germline V CDR1 and CDR2: SEHNR, FQNEAQ (reference sequence). The CDR3 is 13 amino acids. Trimming stripped 4 bases from V and 5 bases from J, with 12 bases between. CDR3 region: CASSSVVRDEQYF. The CDR3 DNA sequence: TGTGCCAGCAGCTCCGTAGTGCGGGACGAGCAGTACTTC.

The chain combines TRBV10-3 with TRBJ2-7; 10 positions match TRBD2. There are 14 residues in the CDR3. Looked up from germline, CDR1 is ENHRY and CDR2 is SYGVKD. The J segment lost 7 bases and the V segment lost 7 bases, leaving 10 bases of the junction unmatched. The CDR3: CAITKAGGPPEQYF. CDR3 coding DNA: TGTGCCATCACAAAAGCGGGAGGGCCTCCAGAGCAGTACTTC.

This chain uses TRBV5-6 with TRBJ2-5, with TRBD2 identical over 13 bases. Unmatched junction bases numbered 8, after V lost 5 bases and J lost 7 bases. The CDR3 is 15 amino acids. Per germline, CDR1 SGHDT and CDR2 YYEEEE. The CDR3 loop is CASRQLAGGPATQYF. The CDR3 coding sequence is TGTGCCAGCAGACAACTAGCGGGGGGGCCGGCGACCCAGTACTTC.

The chain has TRBV24-1 and TRBJ2-2, with D unclear. Germline loops: CDR1 KGHDR, CDR2 SFDVKD. The CDR3 has 16 residues. Trimming took off 7 bases at V and 3 bases at J, with 17 bases between the two ends. The CDR3 loop is CATSPPPALDTGELFF. The CDR3 region has the DNA TGTGCCACCAGCCCCCCCCCGGCGCTGGACACCGGGGAGCTGTTTTTT.

The chain uses TRBV12-3 or TRBV12-4 and TRBJ2-7; 8 bases fit TRBD1. Trimming cost V 5 bases and J 2 bases; bases outside gene matches: 5. This CDR3 spans 14 amino acids. In DNA form, the CDR3 reads TGTGCCAGCAGTCCGACAGGGGTGGCCTACGAGCAGTACTTC. This gives the protein CASSPTGVAYEQYF.

The V and J genes are TRBV6-4 and TRBJ2-1; 13 bases are shared with TRBD2. Unmatched junction bases numbered 9, after V lost 8 bases and J lost 8 bases. The CDR3 loop spans 15 amino acids. Looked up from germline, CDR1 is MRHNA and CDR2 is SNTAGT. The CDR3, as DNA: TGTGCCAGCTCGTTGGGGACTAGCGGGGAGGATGAGCAGTTCTTC. It yields the protein CASSLGTSGEDEQFF.

The chain has TRBV6-2 or TRBV6-3 and TRBJ1-2, with 7 positions matching TRBD1. Trimming removed 2 bases from V and 1 base from J; junction bases left unmatched: 19. The CDR3 has 20 amino acids. The germline CDR1 and CDR2 sequences are MNHEY and SVGEGT. DNA of the CDR3: TGTGCCAGCAGTTACCCGCGGGGCAGGGGGATTTTAAGCAATAACTATGGCTACACCTTC. Amino acid sequence: CASSYPRGRGILSNNYGYTF.

The chain has TRBV7-3 and TRBJ2-3, with D maybe TRBD2 (5 bases). The CDR3 has 16 amino acids. The ends were cut back, 1 base at V and 0 bases at J, with 11 bases in the middle. CDR1 SGHTA and CDR2 FQGTGA come from the germline V gene. CDR3 residues: CASSLRNGGSTDTQYF. In nucleotides, the CDR3 is TGTGCCAGCAGCTTAAGAAATGGCGGGAGCACAGATACGCAGTATTTT.

At least ten counts were recorded for this clonotype. In DNA, the CDR3 is TGCAGCGTTGTTGGGCGGGGGGCGAACACCGGGGAGCTGTTTTTT. It encodes CSVVGRGANTGELFF. The chain couples TRBV29-1 to TRBJ2-2; 8 bases map to TRBD2. The CDR3 sequence is 15 residues long. The V and J ends lost 4 bases and 0 bases, in that order; junction bases with no gene match: 4. CDR1 SQVTM and CDR2 ANQGSEA come from the germline V gene.

This clonotype was observed a handful of times. The chain employs TRBV18 and TRBJ1-2; 8 bases map to TRBD1. Per germline, CDR1 KGHSH and CDR2 LQKENI. V lost 4 bases and J lost 0; bases outside the gene matches: 4. The CDR3 runs to 15 residues. The DNA of the CDR3 is TGTGCCAGCTCACTTTTGGACAGGGCTAACTATGGCTACACCTTC. Translation: CASSLLDRANYGYTF.